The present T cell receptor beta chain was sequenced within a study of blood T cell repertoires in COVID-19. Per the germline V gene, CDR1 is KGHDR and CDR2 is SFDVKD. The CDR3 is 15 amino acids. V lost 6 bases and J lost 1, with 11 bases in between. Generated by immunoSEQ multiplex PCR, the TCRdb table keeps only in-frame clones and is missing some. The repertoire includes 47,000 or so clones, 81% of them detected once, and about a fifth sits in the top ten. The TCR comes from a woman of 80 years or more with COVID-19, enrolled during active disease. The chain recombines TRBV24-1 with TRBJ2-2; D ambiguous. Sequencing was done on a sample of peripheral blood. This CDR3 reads CATSRMAGNTGELFF. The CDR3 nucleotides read TGTGCCACCAGTAGGATGGCAGGGAACACCGGGGAGCTGTTTTTT.